Sequencing of this T cell receptor beta chain was carried out in a study of Ad26.COV2.S vaccination and SARS-CoV-2 variants. Study-wide context: Dosing was one shot or two shots 56 days apart. Study-wide findings and caveats: Using TCR breadth and depth analyses may have led to underestimated total T cell responses. A substantial breadth of spike-specific CD8+ and CD4+ T cell responses after vaccination has been reported.

Notes on this clone: Its antigen is not identified.

Assay used: immunoSEQ multiplex PCR; TCRdb lists only in-frame clones, some missing. The table shows around 420,000 clones, with 88% occurring only once. The CDR3 spans 13 residues. Trimming removed 6 bases from V and 4 bases from J, with 13 bases in between. Germline lookup yields CDR1 KGHSH and CDR2 LQKENI. Treatment denoted: about 20 received Ad26.COV2.S at low or high dose, single or two shots; about 5 received placebo; per-sample allocation not given. Sample collection was performed on day 63 after the first vaccine or placebo injection. Sequences were derived from peripheral blood, sampled in a trial of Ad26.COV2.S vaccine versus placebo. The origin of this receptor is a person aged 18-65 years who received the Ad26.COV2.S COVID-19 vaccine or a placebo. The gene calls are TRBV18 and TRBJ2-7; unclear D gene. The CDR3 region is CASSPDQIYEQYF. CDR3 nucleotide sequence: TGTGCCAGCTCCCCTGATCAGATTTACGAGCAGTACTTC.